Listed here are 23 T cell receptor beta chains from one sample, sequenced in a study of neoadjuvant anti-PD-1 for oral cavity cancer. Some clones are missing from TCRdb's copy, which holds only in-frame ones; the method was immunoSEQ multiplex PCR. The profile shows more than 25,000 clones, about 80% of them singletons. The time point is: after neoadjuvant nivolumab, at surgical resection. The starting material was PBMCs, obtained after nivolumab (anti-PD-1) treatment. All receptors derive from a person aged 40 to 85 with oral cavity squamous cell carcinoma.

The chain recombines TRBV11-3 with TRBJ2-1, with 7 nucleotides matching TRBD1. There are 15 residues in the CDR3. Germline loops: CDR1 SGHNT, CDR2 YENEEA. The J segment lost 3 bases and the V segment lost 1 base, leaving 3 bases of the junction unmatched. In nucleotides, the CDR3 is TGTGCCAGCAGCTTAGGGACAGGAGACTACAATGAGCAGTTCTTC. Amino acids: CASSLGTGDYNEQFF.

CDR3 nucleotide sequence: TGTGCCAGCAGGGGTTTAGCTGAAAAACTGTTTTTT. It encodes CASRGLAEKLFF. This chain uses TRBV28 with TRBJ1-4; D is unresolved. CDR3 length equals 12 residues. CDR1 is MDHEN and CDR2 is SYDVKM in the germline V gene. V lost 6 bases and J lost 7, with 9 bases in between.

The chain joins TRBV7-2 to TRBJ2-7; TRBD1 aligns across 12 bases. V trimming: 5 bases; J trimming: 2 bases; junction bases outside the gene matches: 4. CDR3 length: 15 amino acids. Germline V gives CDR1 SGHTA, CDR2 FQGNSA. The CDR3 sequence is CASSGTGGRAYEQYF. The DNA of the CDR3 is TGTGCCAGCAGCGGGACAGGGGGCAGGGCCTACGAGCAGTACTTC.

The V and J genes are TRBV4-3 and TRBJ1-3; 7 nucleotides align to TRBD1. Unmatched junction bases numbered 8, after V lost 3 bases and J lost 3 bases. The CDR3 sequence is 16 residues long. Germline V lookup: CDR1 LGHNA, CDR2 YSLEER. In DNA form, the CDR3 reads TGCGCCAGCAGCCATCGTAACAGGGGACATGGAAACACCATATATTTT. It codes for CASSHRNRGHGNTIYF.

The CDR3 loop is CASSLKRGSTSYEQYF. CDR3 DNA sequence: TGTGCCAGCAGCTTAAAGCGGGGGTCGACCTCCTACGAGCAGTACTTC. V usage is TRBV7-9 and J usage is TRBJ2-7; 8 nucleotides align to TRBD2. This CDR3 region has 16 residues. The germline gives CDR1 SEHNR, CDR2 FQNEAQ (reference sequence). V lost 2 bases and J lost 0; bases outside the gene matches: 6. The variable domain in full, with the rest retrieved from reference TRBV7-9 and TRBJ2-7, is DTGVSQNPRHKITKRGQNVTFRCDPISEHNRLYWYRQTLGQGPEFLTYFQNEAQLEKSRLLSDRFSAERPKGSFSTLEIQRTEQGDSAMYLCASSLKRGSTSYEQYFGPGTRLTVT.

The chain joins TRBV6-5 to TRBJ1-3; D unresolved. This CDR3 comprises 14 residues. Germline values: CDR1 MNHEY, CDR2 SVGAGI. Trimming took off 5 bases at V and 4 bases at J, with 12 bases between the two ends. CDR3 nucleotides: TGTGCCAGCAGTCGGCCAGACATAGGAAACACCATATATTTT. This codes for CASSRPDIGNTIYF.

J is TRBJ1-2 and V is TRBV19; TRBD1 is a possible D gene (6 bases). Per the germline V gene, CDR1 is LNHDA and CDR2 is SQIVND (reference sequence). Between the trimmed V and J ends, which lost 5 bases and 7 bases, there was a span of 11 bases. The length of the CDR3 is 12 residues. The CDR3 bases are TGTGCCAGTAGTTGGGGGCTCATTGGCTACACCTTC. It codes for CASSWGLIGYTF.

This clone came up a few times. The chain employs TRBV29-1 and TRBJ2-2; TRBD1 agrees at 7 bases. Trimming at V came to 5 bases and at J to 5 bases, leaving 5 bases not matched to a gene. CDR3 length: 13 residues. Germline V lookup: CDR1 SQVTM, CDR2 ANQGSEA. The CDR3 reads CSVRRQGTGELFF. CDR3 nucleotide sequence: TGCAGCGTTCGACGACAGGGAACCGGGGAGCTGTTTTTT.

The CDR3 loop reads CATRDRKNTEAFF. In DNA, the CDR3 is TGTGCCACGCGGGACAGAAAGAACACTGAAGCTTTCTTT. V gene TRBV2 combines with J gene TRBJ1-1; 7 bases map to TRBD1. The CDR3 length is 13 residues. Trimming cost V 10 bases and J 1 base; bases outside gene matches: 6. Germline V gene data show CDR1 as SNHLY and CDR2 as FYNNEI.

The CDR3 loop reads CASSLPGQETQYF. In DNA form, the CDR3 reads TGCGCCAGCAGCCTCCCCGGCCAAGAGACCCAGTACTTC. This chain links TRBV10-1 with TRBJ2-5; D is unclear. The CDR3 has 13 amino acids. V was clipped by 6 bases and J by 1 base, with 9 bases between them. In germline, CDR1 is WNHNN, CDR2 SYGVQD (reference sequence).

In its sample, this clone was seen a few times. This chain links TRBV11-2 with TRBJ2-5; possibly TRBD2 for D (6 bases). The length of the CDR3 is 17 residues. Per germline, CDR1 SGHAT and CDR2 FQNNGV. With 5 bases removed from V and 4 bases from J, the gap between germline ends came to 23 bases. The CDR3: CASSPRFLAGILETQYF. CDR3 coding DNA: TGTGCCAGCAGCCCTCGATTTTTGGCGGGAATATTAGAGACCCAGTACTTC.

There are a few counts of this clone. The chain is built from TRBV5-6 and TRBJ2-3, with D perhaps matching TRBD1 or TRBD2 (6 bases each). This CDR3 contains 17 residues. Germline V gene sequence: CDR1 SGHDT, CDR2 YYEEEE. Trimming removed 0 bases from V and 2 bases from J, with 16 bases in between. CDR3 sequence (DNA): TGTGCCAGCAGCTTGGCTGGCTCGGGGGCGACCACAGATACGCAGTATTTT. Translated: CASSLAGSGATTDTQYF. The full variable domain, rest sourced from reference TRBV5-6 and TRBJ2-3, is DAGVTQSPTHLIKTRGQQVTLRCSPKSGHDTVSWYQQALGQGPQFIFQYYEEEERQRGNFPDRFSGHQFPNYSSELNVNALLLGDSALYLCASSLAGSGATTDTQYFGPGTRLTVL.

CDR3 DNA: TGTGCCAGTAGTAAAAACAATGAGCAGTTCTTC. The encoded protein is CASSKNNEQFF. The chain is built from TRBV19 and TRBJ2-1; no clear D gene. This CDR3 has 11 residues. Trimming took off 4 bases at V and 5 bases at J, with 3 bases between the two ends. The V gene's germline CDR1 is LNHDA and CDR2 SQIVND (reference sequence).

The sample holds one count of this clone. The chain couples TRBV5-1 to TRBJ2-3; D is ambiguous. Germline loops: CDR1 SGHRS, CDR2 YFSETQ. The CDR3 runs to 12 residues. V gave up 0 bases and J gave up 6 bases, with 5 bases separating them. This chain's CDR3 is CASSLVADTQYF. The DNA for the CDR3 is TGCGCCAGCAGCTTGGTGGCGGATACGCAGTATTTT.

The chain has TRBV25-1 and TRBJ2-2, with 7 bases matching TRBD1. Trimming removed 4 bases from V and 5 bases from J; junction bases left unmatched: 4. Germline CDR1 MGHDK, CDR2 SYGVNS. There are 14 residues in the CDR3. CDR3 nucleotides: TGTGCCAGCAGTGGACAGGGTCGGACCGGGGAGCTGTTTTTT. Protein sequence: CASSGQGRTGELFF.

The CDR3 region is CASSYASGGAGELFF. The DNA of the CDR3 is TGTGCCAGCAGTTACGCTAGCGGGGGGGCCGGGGAGCTGTTTTTT. The genes are TRBV6-5 and TRBJ2-2; TRBD2 aligns across 12 bases. The CDR3 runs to 15 residues. The germline V gene encodes CDR1 MNHEY and CDR2 SVGAGI. V shed 2 bases and J 6 bases; nucleotides not matched to a gene: 1.

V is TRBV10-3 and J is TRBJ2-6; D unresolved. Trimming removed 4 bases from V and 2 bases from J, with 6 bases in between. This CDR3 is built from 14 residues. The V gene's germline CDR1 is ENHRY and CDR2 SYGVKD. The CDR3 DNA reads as TGTGCCATCAGTGCCCCAACTGGGGCCAACGTCCTGACTTTC. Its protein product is CAISAPTGANVLTF.

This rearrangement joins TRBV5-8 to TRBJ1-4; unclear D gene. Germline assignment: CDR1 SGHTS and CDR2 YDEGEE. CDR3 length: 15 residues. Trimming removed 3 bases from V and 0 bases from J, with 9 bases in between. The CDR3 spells CASSSHGTTNEKLFF. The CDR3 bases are TGTGCCAGCAGCTCCCACGGGACAACTAATGAAAAACTGTTTTTT.

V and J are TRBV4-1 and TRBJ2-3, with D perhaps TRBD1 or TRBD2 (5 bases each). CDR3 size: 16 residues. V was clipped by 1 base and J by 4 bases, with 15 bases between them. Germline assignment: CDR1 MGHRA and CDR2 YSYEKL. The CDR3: CASSQGRLRGADTQYF. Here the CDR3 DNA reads TGCGCCAGCAGCCAAGGAAGGTTGAGGGGTGCAGATACGCAGTATTTT.

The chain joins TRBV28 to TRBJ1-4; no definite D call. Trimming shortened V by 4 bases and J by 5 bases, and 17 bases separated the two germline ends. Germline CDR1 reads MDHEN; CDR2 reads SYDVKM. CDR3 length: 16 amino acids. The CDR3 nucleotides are TGTGCCAGCAGTTCCCGTTCAGCGGGGTCCAATGAAAAACTGTTTTTT. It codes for CASSSRSAGSNEKLFF.

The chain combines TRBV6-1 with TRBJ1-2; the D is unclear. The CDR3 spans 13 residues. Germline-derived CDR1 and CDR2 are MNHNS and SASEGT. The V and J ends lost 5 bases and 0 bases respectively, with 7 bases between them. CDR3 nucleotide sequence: TGTGCCAGCAGTACTGGACCTAACTATGGCTACACCTTC. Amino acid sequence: CASSTGPNYGYTF.

The CDR3 bases are TGTGCCAGCAGCTTAGCTACCGAGGGGCGGAGGGAAAAACTGTTTTTT. As protein: CASSLATEGRREKLFF. V and J are TRBV7-2 and TRBJ1-4; a weak D match, TRBD1 (5 bases). The germline V and J ends were trimmed by 0 bases and 8 bases, with 16 bases remaining between them. The CDR3 contains 16 residues. CDR1 is SGHTA and CDR2 is FQGNSA in the germline V gene.

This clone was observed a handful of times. The CDR3 sequence: CASREPWGVYNEQFF. CDR3 sequence (DNA): TGCGCCAGCAGGGAACCTTGGGGGGTATACAATGAGCAGTTCTTC. The chain couples TRBV10-2 to TRBJ2-1; TRBD2 might be the D (6 bases). CDR3 length: 15 amino acids. The V gene lost 6 bases and the J gene lost 4 bases, with 16 bases spanning the gap. CDR1 and CDR2 (germline): WSHSY, SAAADI.